This T cell receptor beta chain was retrieved from a study of T-cell memory formation after mild COVID-19. Each CDR3 protein is one row after TCRdb ran MiXCR on the 5' RACE reads. The data contain about 350,000 distinct CDR3 sequences, roughly 13% of them singletons. The CDR3 is 15 amino acids. With V trimmed by 4 bases and J by 5 bases, 6 bases remained unmatched. The V gene's germline CDR1 is SEHNR and CDR2 FQNEAQ (reference sequence). This receptor was identified in a man between 18 and 29 years old who had mild COVID-19 (a few samples of this study predate the infection). Cell type and time point are not known. What was sequenced was PBMCs or a T cell subset sorted from them (not recorded which). The chain combines TRBV7-9 with TRBJ2-2, with 8 bases identical to TRBD1. The CDR3 here is CASSSFRGRTGELFF. The CDR3, as DNA: TGTGCCAGCAGCTCCTTCAGGGGGCGGACCGGGGAGCTGTTTTTT.